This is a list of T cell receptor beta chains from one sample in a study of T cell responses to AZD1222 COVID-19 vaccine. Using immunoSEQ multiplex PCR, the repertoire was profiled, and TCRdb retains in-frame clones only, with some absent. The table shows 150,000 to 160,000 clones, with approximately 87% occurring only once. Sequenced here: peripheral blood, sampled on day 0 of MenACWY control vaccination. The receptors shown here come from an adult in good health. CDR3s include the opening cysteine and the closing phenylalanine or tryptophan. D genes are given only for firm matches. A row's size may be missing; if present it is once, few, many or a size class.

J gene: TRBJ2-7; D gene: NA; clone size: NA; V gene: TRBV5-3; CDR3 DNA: TGTGCCAGAAGCTTGAGGGTAAAGGCGTACGAGCAGTACTTC; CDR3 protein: CARSLRVKAYEQYF
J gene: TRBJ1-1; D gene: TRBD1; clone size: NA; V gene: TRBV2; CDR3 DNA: TGTGCCAGCTACCAGGACAGGGGGACTGAAGCTTTCTTT; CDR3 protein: CASYQDRGTEAFF
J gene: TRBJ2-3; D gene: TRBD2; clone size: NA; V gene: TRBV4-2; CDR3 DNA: TGTGCCAGCAGCCAAGCGGCGGGGGGGGCAGATACGCAGTATTTT; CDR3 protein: CASSQAAGGADTQYF
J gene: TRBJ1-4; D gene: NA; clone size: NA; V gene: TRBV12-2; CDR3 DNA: TGTGCAAGTCGCTTAGCTCTGGCTCCAACTAATGAAAAACTGTTTTTT; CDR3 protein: CASRLALAPTNEKLFF
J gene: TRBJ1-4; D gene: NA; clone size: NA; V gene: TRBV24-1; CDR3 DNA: TGTGCCACCAGTGATTTTGGGGGGAGGGGGAAACTGTTTTTT; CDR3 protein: CATSDFGGRGKLFF
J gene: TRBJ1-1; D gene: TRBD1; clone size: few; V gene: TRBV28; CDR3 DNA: TGTGCCAGCAGTTTGGGGACAGGGGGGTGGGCTGAAGCTTTCTTT; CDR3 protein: CASSLGTGGWAEAFF
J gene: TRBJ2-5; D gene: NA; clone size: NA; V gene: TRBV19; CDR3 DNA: TGTGCCAGTAAGACAGCACCCCAAGAGACCCAGTACTTC; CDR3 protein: CASKTAPQETQYF
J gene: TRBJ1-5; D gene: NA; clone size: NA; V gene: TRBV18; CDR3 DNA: TGTGCCAGCTCACCCCCTGTTGAGGGGATGAGCAATCAGCCCCAGCATTTT; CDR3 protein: CASSPPVEGMSNQPQHF
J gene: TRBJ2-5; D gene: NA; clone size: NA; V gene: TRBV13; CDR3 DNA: TGTGCCAGCTCCGAGAACAGGCAAGAGACCCAGTACTTC; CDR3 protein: CASSENRQETQYF
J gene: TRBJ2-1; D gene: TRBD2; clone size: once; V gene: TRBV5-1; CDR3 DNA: TGCGCCAGCAGCGGGGGACTAGCAGGCCTCGTTTTGTATGAGCAGTTCTTC; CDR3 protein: CASSGGLAGLVLYEQFF
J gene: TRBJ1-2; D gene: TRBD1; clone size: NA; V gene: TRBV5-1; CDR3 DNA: TGCGCCAGCAGCCCCAAGGGACAGGGACTTCTCTATGGCTACACCTTC; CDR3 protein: CASSPKGQGLLYGYTF
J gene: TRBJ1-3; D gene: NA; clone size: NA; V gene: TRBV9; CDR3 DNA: TGTGCCAGCAGCGTATACGCAGGGGACTCTGGAAACACCATATATTTT; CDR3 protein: CASSVYAGDSGNTIYF
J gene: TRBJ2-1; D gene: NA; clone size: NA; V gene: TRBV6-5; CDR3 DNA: TGTGCCAGCAGGCTCAGGGGCGAGCAGTTCTTC; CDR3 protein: CASRLRGEQFF
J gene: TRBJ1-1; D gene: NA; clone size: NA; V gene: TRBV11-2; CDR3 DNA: TGTGCCAGCAGCTTAGCTTGGGGGGGGACTGAAGCTTTCTTT; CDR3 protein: CASSLAWGGTEAFF
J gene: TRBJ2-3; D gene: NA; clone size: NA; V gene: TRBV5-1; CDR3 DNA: TGCGCCAGCATTCGAAGCGGCGGCAGCACAGATACGCAGTATTTT; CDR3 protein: CASIRSGGSTDTQYF
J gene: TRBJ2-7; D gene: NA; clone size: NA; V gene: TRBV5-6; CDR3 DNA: TGTGCCAGCAGCCAGGGACGGTGGTACGAGCAGTACTTC; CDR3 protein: CASSQGRWYEQYF
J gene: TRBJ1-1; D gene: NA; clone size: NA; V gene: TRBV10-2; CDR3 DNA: TGCGCCAGCAGTGGGGCTGGAGGGGGATTGCCCACTGAAGCTTTCTTT; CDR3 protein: CASSGAGGGLPTEAFF
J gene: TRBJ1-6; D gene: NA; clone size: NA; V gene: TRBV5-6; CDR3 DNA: TGTGCCAGCAGCCCGGGGGACGGCCAACCCTATAATTCACCCCTCCACTTT; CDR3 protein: CASSPGDGQPYNSPLHF
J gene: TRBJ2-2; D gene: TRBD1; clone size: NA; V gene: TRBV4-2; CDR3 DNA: TGTGCCAGCAGCCCTTCGGGGACAGGGAACACCGGGGAGCTGTTTTTT; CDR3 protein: CASSPSGTGNTGELFF
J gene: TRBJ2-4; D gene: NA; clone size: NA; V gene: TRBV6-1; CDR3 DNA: TGTGCCAGCAGTGAAAGGGGTCAAAACATTCAGTACTTC; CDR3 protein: CASSERGQNIQYF
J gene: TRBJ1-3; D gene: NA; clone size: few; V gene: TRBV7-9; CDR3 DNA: TGTGCCAGCAGCTTAATACTGACTGGTAGTGACACCATATATTTT; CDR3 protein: CASSLILTGSDTIYF
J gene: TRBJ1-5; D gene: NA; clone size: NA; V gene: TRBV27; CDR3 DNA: TGTGCCAGCAGTCCCGGACAGTTTGGCAATCAGCCCCAGCATTTT; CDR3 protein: CASSPGQFGNQPQHF
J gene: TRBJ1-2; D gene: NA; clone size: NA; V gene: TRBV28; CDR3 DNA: TGTGCCAGCAGCAACCCCGGGACGGACTATGGCTACACCTTC; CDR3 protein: CASSNPGTDYGYTF
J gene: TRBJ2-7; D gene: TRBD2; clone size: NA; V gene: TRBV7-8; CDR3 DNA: TGTGCCAGCAGCTTAGGTCTAGCGGCCCCCTACGAGCAGTACTTC; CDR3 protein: CASSLGLAAPYEQYF
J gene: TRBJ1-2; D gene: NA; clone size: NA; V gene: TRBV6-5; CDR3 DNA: TGTGCCGGAGCAAGAATGGACAGCGACTATGGCTACACCTTC; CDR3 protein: CAGARMDSDYGYTF
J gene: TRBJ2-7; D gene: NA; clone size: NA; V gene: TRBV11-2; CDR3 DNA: TGTGCCAGCAGCTCTCACAGGTTATCCCTCTCCTACGAGCAGTACTTC; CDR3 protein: CASSSHRLSLSYEQYF
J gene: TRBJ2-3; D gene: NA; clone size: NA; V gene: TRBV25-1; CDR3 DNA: TGTGCCAGCAGTGGGCCAGGGAGGACAGATACGCAGTATTTT; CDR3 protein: CASSGPGRTDTQYF
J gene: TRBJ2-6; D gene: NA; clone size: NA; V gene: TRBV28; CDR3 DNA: TGTGCCAGCAGTTTAGGCGGGGTTGGGGCCAACGTCCTGACTTTC; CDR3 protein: CASSLGGVGANVLTF
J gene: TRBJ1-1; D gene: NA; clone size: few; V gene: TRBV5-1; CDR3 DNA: TGCGCCAGCAGCTCCGGGACGTATAACACTGAAGCTTTCTTT; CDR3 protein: CASSSGTYNTEAFF
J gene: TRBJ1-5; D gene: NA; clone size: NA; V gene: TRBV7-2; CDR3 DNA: TGTGCCAGCAGCTTCCGGGTCACCAATCAGCCCCAGCATTTT; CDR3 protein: CASSFRVTNQPQHF
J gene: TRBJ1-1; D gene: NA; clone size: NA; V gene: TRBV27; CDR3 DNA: TGTGCCAGCAGTTTAGGCAGGAACACTGAAGCTTTCTTT; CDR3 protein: CASSLGRNTEAFF
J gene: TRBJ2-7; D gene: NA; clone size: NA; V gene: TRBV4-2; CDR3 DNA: TGTGCCAGCAGCCAAGCTTGGGACTCAAGGAGGTCCGAGCAGTACTTC; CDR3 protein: CASSQAWDSRRSEQYF
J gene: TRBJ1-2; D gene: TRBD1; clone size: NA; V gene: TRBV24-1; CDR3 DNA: TGTGCCACCAGTGAGGATGGGACAGGGGGCGGCTACACCTTC; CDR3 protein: CATSEDGTGGGYTF
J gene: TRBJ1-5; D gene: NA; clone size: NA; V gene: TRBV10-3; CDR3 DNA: TGTGCCACCACAACCGGATTCAATCAGCCCCAGCATTTT; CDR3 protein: CATTTGFNQPQHF
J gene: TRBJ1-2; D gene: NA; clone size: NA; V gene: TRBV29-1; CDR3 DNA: TGCAGCGCCGAGACACCGAGCTATGGCTACACCTTC; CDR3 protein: CSAETPSYGYTF
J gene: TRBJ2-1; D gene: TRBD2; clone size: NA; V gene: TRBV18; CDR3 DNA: TGTGCCAGCTCACCAGGGGTAGCGGGGCCGACTGAGCAGTTCTTC; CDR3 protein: CASSPGVAGPTEQFF
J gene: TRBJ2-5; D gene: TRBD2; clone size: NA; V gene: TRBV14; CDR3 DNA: TGTGCCAGCAGCCCCAGACTAGCGGGGGGACCATTCCAAGAGACCCAGTACTTC; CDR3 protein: CASSPRLAGGPFQETQYF
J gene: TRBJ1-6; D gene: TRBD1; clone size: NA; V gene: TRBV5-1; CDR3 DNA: TGCGCCAGCAGCCCAGTACAGGGGGCGAGTTCACCCCTCCACTTT; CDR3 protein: CASSPVQGASSPLHF
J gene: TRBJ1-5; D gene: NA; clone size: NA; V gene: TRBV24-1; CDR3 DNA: TGTGCCACCAGTGACTTCGACAGAAATCAGCCCCAGCATTTT; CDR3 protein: CATSDFDRNQPQHF
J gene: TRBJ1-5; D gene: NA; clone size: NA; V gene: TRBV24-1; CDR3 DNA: TGTGCCACCAGTGATTACATGGGTCAGCCCCAGCATTTT; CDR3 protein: CATSDYMGQPQHF
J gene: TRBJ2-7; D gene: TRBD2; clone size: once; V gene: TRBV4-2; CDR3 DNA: TGTGCCAGCAGCCAAGTTAGCGGGAGTTACGAGCAGTACTTC; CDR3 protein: CASSQVSGSYEQYF
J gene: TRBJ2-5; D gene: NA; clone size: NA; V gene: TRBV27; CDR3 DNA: TGTGCCAGCAGTTCCCATGGAGAGACCCAGTACTTC; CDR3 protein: CASSSHGETQYF
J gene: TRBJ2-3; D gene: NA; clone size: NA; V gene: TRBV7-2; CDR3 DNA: TGTGCCAGCAGACAAGGGACAGATACGCAGTATTTT; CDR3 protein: CASRQGTDTQYF